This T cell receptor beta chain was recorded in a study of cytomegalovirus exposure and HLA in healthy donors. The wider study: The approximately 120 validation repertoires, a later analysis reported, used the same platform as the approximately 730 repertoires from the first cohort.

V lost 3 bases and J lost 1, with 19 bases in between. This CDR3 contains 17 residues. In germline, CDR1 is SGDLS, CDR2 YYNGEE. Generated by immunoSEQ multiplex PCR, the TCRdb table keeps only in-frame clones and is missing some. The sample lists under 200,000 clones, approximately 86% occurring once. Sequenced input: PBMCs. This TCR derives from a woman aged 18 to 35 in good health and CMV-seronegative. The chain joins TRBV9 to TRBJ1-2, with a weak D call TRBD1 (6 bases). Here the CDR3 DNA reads TGTGCCAGCAGCGCACAACAGGGTACGTTCAGTAACTATGGCTACACCTTC. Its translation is CASSAQQGTFSNYGYTF.